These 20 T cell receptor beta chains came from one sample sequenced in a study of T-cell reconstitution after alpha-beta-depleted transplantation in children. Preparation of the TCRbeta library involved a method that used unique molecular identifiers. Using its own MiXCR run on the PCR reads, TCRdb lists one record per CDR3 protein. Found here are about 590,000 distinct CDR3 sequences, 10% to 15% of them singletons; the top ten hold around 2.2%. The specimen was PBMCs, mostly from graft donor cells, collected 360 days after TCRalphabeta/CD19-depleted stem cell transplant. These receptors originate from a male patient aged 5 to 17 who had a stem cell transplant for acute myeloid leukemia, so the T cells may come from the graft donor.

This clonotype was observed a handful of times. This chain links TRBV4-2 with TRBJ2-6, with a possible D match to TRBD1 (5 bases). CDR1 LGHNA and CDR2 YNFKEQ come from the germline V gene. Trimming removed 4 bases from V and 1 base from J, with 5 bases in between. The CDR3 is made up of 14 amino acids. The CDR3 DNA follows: TGTGCCAGCAGCCCAGGGTCTGGGGCCAACGTCCTGACTTTC. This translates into CASSPGSGANVLTF.

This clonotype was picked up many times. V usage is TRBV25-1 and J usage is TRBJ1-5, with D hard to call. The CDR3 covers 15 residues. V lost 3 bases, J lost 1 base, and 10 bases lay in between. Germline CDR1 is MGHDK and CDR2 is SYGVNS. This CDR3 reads CASSEPSGSNQPQHF. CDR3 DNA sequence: TGTGCCAGCAGTGAGCCCTCCGGGAGCAATCAGCCCCAGCATTTT.

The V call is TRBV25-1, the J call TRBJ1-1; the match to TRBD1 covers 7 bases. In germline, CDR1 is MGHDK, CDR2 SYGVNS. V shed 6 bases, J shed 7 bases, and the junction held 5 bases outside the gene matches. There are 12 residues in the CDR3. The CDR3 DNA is TGTGCCAGCAGGGAGACAGGGCTTGAAGCTTTCTTT. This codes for CASRETGLEAFF.

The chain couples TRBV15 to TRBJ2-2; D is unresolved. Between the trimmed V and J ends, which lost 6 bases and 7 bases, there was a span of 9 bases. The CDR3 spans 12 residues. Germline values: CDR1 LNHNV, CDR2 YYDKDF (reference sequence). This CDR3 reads CATSKELGELFF. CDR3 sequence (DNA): TGTGCCACCAGTAAGGAGCTCGGGGAGCTGTTTTTT.

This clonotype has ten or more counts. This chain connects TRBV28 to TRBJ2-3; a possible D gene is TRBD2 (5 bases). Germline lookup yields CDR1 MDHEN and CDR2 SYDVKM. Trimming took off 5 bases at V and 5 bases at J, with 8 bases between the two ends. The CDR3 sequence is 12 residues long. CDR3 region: CASSRGRDTQYF. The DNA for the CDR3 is TGTGCCAGCAGTCGGGGAAGAGATACGCAGTATTTT.

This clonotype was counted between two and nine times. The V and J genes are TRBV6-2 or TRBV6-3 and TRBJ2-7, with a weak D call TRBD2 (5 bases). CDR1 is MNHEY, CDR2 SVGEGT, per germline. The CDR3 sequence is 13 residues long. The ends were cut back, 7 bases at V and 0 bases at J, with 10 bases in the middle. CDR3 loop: CASTRVSSYEQYF. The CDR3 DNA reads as TGTGCCAGCACGAGGGTTTCCTCCTACGAGCAGTACTTC.

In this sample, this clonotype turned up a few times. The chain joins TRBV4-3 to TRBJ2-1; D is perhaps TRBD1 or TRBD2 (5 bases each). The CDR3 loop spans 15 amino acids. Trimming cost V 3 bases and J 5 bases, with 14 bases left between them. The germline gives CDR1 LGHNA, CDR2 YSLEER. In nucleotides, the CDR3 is TGCGCCAGCAGCCATCTTGGGGGAGCCGACAATGAGCAGTTCTTC. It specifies CASSHLGGADNEQFF.

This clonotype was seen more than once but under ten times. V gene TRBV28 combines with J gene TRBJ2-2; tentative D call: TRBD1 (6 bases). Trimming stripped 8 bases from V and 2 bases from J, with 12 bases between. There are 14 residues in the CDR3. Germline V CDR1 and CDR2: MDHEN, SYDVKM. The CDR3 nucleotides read TGTGCCAGCGAGACAGGTGATAACACCGGGGAGCTGTTTTTT. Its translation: CASETGDNTGELFF.

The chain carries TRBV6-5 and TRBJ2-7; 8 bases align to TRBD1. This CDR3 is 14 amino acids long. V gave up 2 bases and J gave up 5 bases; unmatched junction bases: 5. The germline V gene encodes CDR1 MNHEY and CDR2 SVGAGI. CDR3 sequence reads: CASSYQQGGHEQYF. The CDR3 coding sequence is TGTGCCAGCAGTTACCAACAGGGGGGACACGAGCAGTACTTC.

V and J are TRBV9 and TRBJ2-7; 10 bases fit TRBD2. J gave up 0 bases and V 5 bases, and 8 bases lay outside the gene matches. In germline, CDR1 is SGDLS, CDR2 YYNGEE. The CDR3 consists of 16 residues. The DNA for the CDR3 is TGTGCCAGCAGAGACGAGCGGGAGGGCATCTCCTACGAGCAGTACTTC. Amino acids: CASRDEREGISYEQYF.

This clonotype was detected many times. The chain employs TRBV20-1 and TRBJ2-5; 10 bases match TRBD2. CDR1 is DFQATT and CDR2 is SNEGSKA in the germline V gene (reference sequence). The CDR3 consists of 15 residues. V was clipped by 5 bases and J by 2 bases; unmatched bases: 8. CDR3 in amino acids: CSAPFSGRLQETQYF. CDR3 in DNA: TGCAGTGCTCCTTTTAGCGGGAGGTTACAAGAGACCCAGTACTTC.

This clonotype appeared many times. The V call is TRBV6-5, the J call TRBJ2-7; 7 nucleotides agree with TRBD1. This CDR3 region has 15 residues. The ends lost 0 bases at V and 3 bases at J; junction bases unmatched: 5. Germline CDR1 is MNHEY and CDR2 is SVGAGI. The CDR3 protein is CASSYSARGSYEQYF. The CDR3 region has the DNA TGTGCCAGCAGTTACTCGGCCAGGGGGAGCTACGAGCAGTACTTC.

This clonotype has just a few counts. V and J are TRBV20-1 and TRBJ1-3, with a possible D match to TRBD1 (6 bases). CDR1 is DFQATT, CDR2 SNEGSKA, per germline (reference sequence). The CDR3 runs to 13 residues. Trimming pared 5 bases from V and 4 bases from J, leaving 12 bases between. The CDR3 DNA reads TGCAGTGCTCTCGACAGGACGGGAAACACCATATATTTT. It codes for CSALDRTGNTIYF.

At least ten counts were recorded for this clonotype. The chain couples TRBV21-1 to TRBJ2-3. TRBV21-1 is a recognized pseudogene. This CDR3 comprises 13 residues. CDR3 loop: CASSKSDRDTQYF. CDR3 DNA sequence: TGTGCCAGCAGCAAATCCGACAGAGATACGCAGTATTTT.

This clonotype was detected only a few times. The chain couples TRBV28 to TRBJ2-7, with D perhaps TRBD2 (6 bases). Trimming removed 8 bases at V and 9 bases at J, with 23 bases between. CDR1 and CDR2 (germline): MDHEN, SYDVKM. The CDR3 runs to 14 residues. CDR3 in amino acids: CASWTGTGVSGQYF. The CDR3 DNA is TGTGCCAGCTGGACCGGGACGGGTGTTAGCGGGCAGTACTTC.

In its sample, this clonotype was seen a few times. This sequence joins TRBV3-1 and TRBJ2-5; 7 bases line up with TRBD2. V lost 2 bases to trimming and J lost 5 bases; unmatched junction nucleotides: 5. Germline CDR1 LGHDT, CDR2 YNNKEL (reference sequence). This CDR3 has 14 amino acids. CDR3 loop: CASSQWAGAETQYF. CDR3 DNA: TGTGCCAGCAGCCAATGGGCGGGAGCGGAGACCCAGTACTTC.

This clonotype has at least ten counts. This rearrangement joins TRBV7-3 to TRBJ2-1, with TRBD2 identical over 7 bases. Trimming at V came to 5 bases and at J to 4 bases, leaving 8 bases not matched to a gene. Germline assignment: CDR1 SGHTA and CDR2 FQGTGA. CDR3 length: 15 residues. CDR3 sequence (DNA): TGTGCCAGCAGCCCCGGGGCTAGCGGTTACAATGAGCAGTTCTTC. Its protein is CASSPGASGYNEQFF. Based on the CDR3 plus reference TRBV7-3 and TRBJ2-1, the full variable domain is GAGVSQTPSNKVTEKGKYVELRCDPISGHTALYWYRQSLGQGPEFLIYFQGTGAADDSGLPNDRFFAVRPEGSVSTLKIQRTERGDSAVYLCASSPGASGYNEQFFGPGTRLTVL.

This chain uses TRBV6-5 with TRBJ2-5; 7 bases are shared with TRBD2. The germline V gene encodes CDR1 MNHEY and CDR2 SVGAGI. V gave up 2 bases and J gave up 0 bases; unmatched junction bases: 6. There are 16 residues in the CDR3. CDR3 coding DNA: TGTGCCAGCAGTTACGGGAGGGGTAGATACCAAGAGACCCAGTACTTC. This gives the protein CASSYGRGRYQETQYF.

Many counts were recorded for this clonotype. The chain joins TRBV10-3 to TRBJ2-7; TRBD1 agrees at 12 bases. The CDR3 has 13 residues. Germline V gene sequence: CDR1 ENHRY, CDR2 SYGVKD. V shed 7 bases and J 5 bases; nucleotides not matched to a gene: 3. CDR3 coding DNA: TGTGCCATCAAGGGACAGGGGGCGAACGAGCAGTACTTC. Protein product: CAIKGQGANEQYF.

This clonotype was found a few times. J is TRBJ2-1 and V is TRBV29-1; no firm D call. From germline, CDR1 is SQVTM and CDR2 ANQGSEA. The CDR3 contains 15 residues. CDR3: CRVSPPGVEGNEQFF. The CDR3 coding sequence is TGCAGGGTCTCCCCGCCCGGCGTGGAAGGCAATGAGCAGTTCTTC.